The 13 T cell receptor beta chains below were found in one sample sequenced in a study of breast tumors, draining lymph nodes, adjacent tissues. Samples came from axillary lymph nodes draining the breast cancer. One entry per CDR3 protein, called by TCRdb with MiXCR from the multiplex PCR reads. This table holds about 180,000 distinct CDR3 sequences, 25% to 40% found once. Sequenced input: axillary lymph node tissue. Receptor source: a female donor with breast cancer. Some clones in this sample may be carry-over from other donors' samples.

The V gene is TRBV12-3 or TRBV12-4, the J gene TRBJ2-2; TRBD1 might be the D (6 bases). This CDR3 contains 16 residues. Trimming took 1 base from V and 7 from J, leaving 16 bases between them. The CDR3 bases are TGTGCCAGCAGTTTAGGACAGGTGGGCAGTATCGGGGAGCTGTTTTTT. It specifies CASSLGQVGSIGELFF.

This clonotype was picked up many times. In DNA form, the CDR3 reads TGTGCCAGCACCCAAGCGTGGCGGGGTGCAGATACGCAGTATTTT. Its protein product is CASTQAWRGADTQYF. The chain employs TRBV6-6 and TRBJ2-3; D may be TRBD2 (6 bases). CDR3 length: 15 amino acids. CDR1 and CDR2 from the germline V gene are MNHNY and SVGAGI (reference sequence). Trimming took 7 bases from V and 4 from J, leaving 18 bases between them.

Comment on this clonotype: This CDR3 fails to terminate in the conserved phenylalanine or tryptophan, so it likely reflects a read error. The rearrangement joins TRBV12-3 or TRBV12-4 to TRBJ1-2; no clear D gene. The CDR3 covers 12 residues. The CDR3 DNA reads as TGTGCCAGCAGTTCTGAAGGGTATGGTTACACCCTC. Its translation is CASSSEGYGYTL.

This clonotype showed up many times. The chain couples TRBV11-3 to TRBJ2-5; 9 bases match TRBD1. The CDR3 totals 17 residues. CDR1 SGHNT and CDR2 YENEEA come from the germline V gene. The V segment lost 2 bases and the J segment 4 bases; nucleotides outside the gene matches: 11. The CDR3 DNA reads as TGTGCCAGCAGCTTATCCACTGGGACAGGGTCGAGAGAGACCCAGTACTTC. Residues: CASSLSTGTGSRETQYF.

V and J are TRBV5-1 and TRBJ1-2; D gene uncertain. Per the germline V gene, CDR1 is SGHRS and CDR2 is YFSETQ. V was clipped by 1 base and J by 5 bases, with 12 bases between them. The CDR3 runs 14 residues. The DNA of the CDR3 is TGCGCCAGCAGCTTGCCCCCAGGTCGTTATGGCTACACCTTC. Translation: CASSLPPGRYGYTF. Full variable domain (rest looked up from reference TRBV5-1 and TRBJ1-2): KAGVTQTPRYLIKTRGQQVTLSCSPISGHRSVSWYQQTPGQGLQFLFEYFSETQRNKGNFPGRFSGRQFSNSRSEMNVSTLELGDSALYLCASSLPPGRYGYTFGSGTRLTVV.

This clonotype has ten or more counts. The rearrangement uses TRBV12-3 or TRBV12-4 and TRBJ1-6; D gene uncertain. The CDR3 sequence is 15 residues long. Trimming removed 7 bases at V and 8 bases at J, with 18 bases between. The CDR3 is CASIPRGPGDSPLHF. In nucleotides, the CDR3 is TGTGCCAGCATCCCTCGGGGTCCCGGCGATTCACCCCTCCACTTT.

This clonotype was seen ten or more times. The chain uses TRBV24-1 and TRBJ2-3, with 7 bases fitting TRBD2. CDR1 KGHDR and CDR2 SFDVKD come from the germline V gene. The V gene end was trimmed by 1 base and the J gene end by 2 bases; junction bases not matched to a gene: 11. There are 18 residues in the CDR3. The CDR3 sequence: CATSDFSRGRGVTDTQYF. CDR3 nucleotide sequence: TGTGCCACCAGTGATTTCTCCCGGGGGAGGGGAGTCACAGATACGCAGTATTTT.

Note on this clonotype: With a much larger clone just one base away, this may be a read error. This rearrangement joins TRBV12-3 or TRBV12-4 to TRBJ2-1, with D possibly being TRBD1 (6 bases). The CDR3 runs 14 residues. The CDR3 sequence: CVSRGLFSYNEQFF. CDR3 coding DNA: TGTGTCAGCAGGGGCCTTTTCTCCTACAATGAGCAGTTCTTC.

At least ten counts were recorded for this clonotype. The chain joins TRBV20-1 to TRBJ2-3; D tentatively fits TRBD1 or TRBD2 (5 bases each). The CDR3 is 15 amino acids. Germline CDR1 is DFQATT and CDR2 is SNEGSKA (reference sequence). With 6 bases removed from V and 4 bases from J, the gap between germline ends came to 20 bases. This CDR3 reads CSADGRGRAPDTQYF. For the CDR3, the DNA is TGCAGTGCCGATGGCCGGGGCCGAGCCCCAGATACGCAGTATTTT.

The table lists this clonotype with many counts. The rearrangement links TRBV14 to TRBJ2-2, with 7 bases identical to TRBD2. Germline loops: CDR1 SGHDN, CDR2 FVKESK. J lost 2 bases, V lost 2 bases, and 2 bases had no gene match. The CDR3 contains 15 residues. The CDR3 DNA is TGTGCCAGCAGCCAACTAGCGGCTAACACCGGGGAGCTGTTTTTT. Translating it yields CASSQLAANTGELFF.

This clonotype was found many times. V usage is TRBV12-3 or TRBV12-4 and J usage is TRBJ1-5, with 9 bases identical to TRBD1. J lost 4 bases, V lost 6 bases, and 7 bases had no gene match. This CDR3 spans 15 amino acids. CDR3 sequence (DNA): TGTGCCAGCAGCGTGACAGGGGGTCGGAATCAGCCCCAGCATTTT. This codes for CASSVTGGRNQPQHF.

This clonotype was recorded many times. The V call is TRBV6-2 or TRBV6-3, the J call TRBJ2-5; D unresolved. This CDR3 region has 13 residues. With 0 bases removed from V and 5 bases from J, the gap between germline ends came to 7 bases. Germline-derived CDR1 and CDR2 are MNHEY and SVGEGT. In nucleotides, the CDR3 is TGTGCCAGCAGTTACTCGATCCTTGAGACCCAGTACTTC. Translating gives CASSYSILETQYF.

This clonotype was detected many times. This chain joins TRBV12-3 or TRBV12-4 and TRBJ1-3; tentatively, D is TRBD1 (5 bases). The CDR3 covers 16 residues. Trimming pared 3 bases from V and 1 base from J, leaving 13 bases between. The CDR3 sequence: CASSFGGKASGNTIYF. The CDR3 coding sequence is TGTGCCAGCAGTTTCGGGGGAAAAGCTTCTGGAAACACCATATATTTT.